The present entry profiles one T cell receptor beta chain with its context. Donors were Caucasian adults residing in Nashville, Tennessee, USA. The entry originates in a study of shared clonotypes between healthy human individuals. Looking at the study overall: Every donor yielded three CD4 naive, three CD4 memory, two CD8 naive and one CD8 memory plate.

Libraries were prepared by immunoSEQ multiplex PCR; TCRdb keeps only in-frame clonotypes and omits some of them. In the table there are fewer than 1.8 million clones, roughly 98.5% of which are singletons. This receptor was taken from a man aged 25-45 years in good health. Specimen: naive CD4+ T cells sorted from blood. Subset meaning: CD45RA+ positively selected.

This CDR3 is CASSLRADINYGYTF. The CDR3 bases are TGCGCCAGCAGCCTCCGAGCCGATATAAACTATGGCTACACCTTC. This chain connects TRBV5-1 to TRBJ1-2, with D unclear. This CDR3 spans 15 amino acids. V was clipped by 4 bases and J by 2 bases, with 15 bases between them. Per germline, CDR1 SGHRS and CDR2 YFSETQ.